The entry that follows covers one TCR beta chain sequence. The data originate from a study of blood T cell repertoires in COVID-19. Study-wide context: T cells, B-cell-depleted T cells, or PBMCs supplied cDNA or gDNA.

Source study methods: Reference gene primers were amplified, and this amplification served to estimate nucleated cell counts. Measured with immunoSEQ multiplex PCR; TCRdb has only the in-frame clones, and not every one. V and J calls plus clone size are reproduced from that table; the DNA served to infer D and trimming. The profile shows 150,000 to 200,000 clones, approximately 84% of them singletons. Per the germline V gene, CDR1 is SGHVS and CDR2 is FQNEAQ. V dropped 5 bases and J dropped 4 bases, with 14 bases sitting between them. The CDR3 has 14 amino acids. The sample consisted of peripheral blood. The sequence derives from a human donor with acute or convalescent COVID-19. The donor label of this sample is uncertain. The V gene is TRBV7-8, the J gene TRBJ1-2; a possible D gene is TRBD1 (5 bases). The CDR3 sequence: CASSPGILGYGYTF. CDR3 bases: TGTGCCAGCAGCCCAGGGATTTTGGGCTATGGCTACACCTTC.